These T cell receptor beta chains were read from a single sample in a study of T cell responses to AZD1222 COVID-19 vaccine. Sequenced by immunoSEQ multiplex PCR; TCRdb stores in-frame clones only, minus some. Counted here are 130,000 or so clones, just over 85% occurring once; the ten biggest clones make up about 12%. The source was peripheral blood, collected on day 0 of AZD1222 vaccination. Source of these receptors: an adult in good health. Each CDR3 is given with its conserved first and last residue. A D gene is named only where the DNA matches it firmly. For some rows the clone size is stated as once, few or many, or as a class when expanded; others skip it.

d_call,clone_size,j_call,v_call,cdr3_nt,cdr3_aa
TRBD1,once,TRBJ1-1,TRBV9,TGTGCCAGCAGTGACTCAGGGGGCTTGGGCACTGAAGCTTTCTTT,CASSDSGGLGTEAFF
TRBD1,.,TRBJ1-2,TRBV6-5,TGTGCCAGCCAGCGGACAGGGGTTAACTATGGCTACACCTTC,CASQRTGVNYGYTF
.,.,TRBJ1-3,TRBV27,TGTGCCACGAAGGGCAGTCGCTCTGGAAACACCATATATTTT,CATKGSRSGNTIYF
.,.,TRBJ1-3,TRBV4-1,TGCGCCAGCAGCCCGCACAGGGCTACTGGAAACACCATATATTTT,CASSPHRATGNTIYF
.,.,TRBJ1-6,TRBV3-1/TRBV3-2,TGTGCCAGCAGGCCGACGGGGAGTAATTCACCCCTCCACTTT,CASRPTGSNSPLHF
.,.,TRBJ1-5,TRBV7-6,TGTGCCAGCAGCCCTGATAGCAATCAGCCCCAGCATTTT,CASSPDSNQPQHF
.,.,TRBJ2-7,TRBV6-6,TGTGCCACCGCATTTCGGGGAAGCTCCTACGAGCAGTACTTC,CATAFRGSSYEQYF
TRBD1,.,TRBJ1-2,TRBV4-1,TGCGCCAGCAGACAAGGGACAGGGGACTATGGCTACACCTTC,CASRQGTGDYGYTF
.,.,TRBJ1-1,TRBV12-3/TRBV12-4,TGTGCCAGCAGTGGCCGAACTGAAGCTTTCTTT,CASSGRTEAFF
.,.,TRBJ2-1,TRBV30,TGTGCCTGGAGTGTAAGTACAGGGAGTGATGAGCAGTTCTTC,CAWSVSTGSDEQFF
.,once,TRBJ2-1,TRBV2,TGTGCCAGCGTCCGGGAGACTTACAATGAGCAGTTCTTC,CASVRETYNEQFF
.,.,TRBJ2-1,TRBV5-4,TGTGCCAGCAGCTTGGGGACCGGGCACTACAATGAGCAGTTCTTC,CASSLGTGHYNEQFF
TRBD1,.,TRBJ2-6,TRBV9,TGTGCCAGCAGCTCAAATAGGTACAGGACAGGGACTTCCGGGGCCAACGTCCTGACTTTC,CASSSNRYRTGTSGANVLTF
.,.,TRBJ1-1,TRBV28,TGTGCCAGCAGTTTAGATCAGGGGACGGGCACTGAAGCTTTCTTT,CASSLDQGTGTEAFF
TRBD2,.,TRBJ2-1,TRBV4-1,TGCGCCAGCAGCCAAGCGGGACTAGCGGGAATAACAGAGCAGGGTGAGCAGTTCTTC,CASSQAGLAGITEQGEQFF
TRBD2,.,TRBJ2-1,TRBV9,TGTGCCAGCAGCGCCGGGACTAGCCCCTACAATGAGCAGTTCTTC,CASSAGTSPYNEQFF
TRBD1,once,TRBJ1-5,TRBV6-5,TGTGCCAGCAGTTCAGAGACAGGGCCTCAAAGGCCCCAGCATTTT,CASSSETGPQRPQHF
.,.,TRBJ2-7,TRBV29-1,TGCAGCGTTGAAGAGGGCCCGTACGAGCAGTACTTC,CSVEEGPYEQYF
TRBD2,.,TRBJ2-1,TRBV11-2,TGTGCCAGCAGCACCACTAGCGGGACCTACAATGAGCAGTTCTTC,CASSTTSGTYNEQFF
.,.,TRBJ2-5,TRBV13,TGTGCCAGCAGCTTAGGTGGCGGGACGATCCTGAGGACCCAGTACTTC,CASSLGGGTILRTQYF
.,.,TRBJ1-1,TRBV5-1,TGCGCCAGCAGCTTTTCATTTTCGGGGGACACTGAAGCTTTCTTT,CASSFSFSGDTEAFF
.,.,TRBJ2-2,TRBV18,TGTGCCAGCTCACGGGGCTCGCAGGGATCTGGGGAGCTGTTTTTT,CASSRGSQGSGELFF
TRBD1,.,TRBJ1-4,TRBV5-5,TGTGCCAGCAGCTTGTCAGGGGGATCTAATGAAAAACTGTTTTTT,CASSLSGGSNEKLFF
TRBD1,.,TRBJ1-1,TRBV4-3,TGCGCCAGCAGCCAAGGGCAGGGGGACACTGAAGCTTTCTTT,CASSQGQGDTEAFF
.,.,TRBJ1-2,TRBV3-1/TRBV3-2,TGTGCCAGCAGCCAAGCATATGGGACCGGAGCTAACTATGGCTACACCTTC,CASSQAYGTGANYGYTF
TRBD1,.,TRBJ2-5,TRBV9,TGTGCCAGCAGCGCCGCGACAGGGACGGAGACCCAGTACTTC,CASSAATGTETQYF
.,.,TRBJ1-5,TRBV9,TGTGCCAGCAGCGTATCCTCAGCGGGGCAGCCCCAGCATTTT,CASSVSSAGQPQHF
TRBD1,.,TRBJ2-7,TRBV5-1,TGCGCCAGCAGCTTGCGTCTTGGGACAGGGGATTTACGGAACTTC,CASSLRLGTGDLRNF
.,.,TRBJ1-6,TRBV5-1,TGCGCCAGCAGCTTGGCTGGAAATTCACCCCTCCACTTT,CASSLAGNSPLHF
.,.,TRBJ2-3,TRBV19,TGTGCCAGTAGTAGCAGGAAAACAGATACGCAGTATTTT,CASSSRKTDTQYF
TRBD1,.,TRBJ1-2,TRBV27,TGTGCCAGCAGTTCCTTGACAGGGGGATACTATGGCTACACCTTC,CASSSLTGGYYGYTF
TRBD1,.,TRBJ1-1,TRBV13,TGTGCCAGCAGCACCGGTTTATCGACAGGGGACACTGAAGCTTTCTTT,CASSTGLSTGDTEAFF
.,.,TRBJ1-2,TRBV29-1,TGCAGCGCCTATGACAGTTACGGCTACACCTTC,CSAYDSYGYTF
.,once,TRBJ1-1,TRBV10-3,TGTGCCATCAGCCCACAGGACACTGAAGCTTTCTTT,CAISPQDTEAFF
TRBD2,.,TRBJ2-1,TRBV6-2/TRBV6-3,TGTGCCAGCAGTTCCCGGACTAGCGGGGGGGTTTACAATGAGCAGTTCTTC,CASSSRTSGGVYNEQFF
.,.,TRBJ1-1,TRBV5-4,TGTGCCACCTCCAAGGGGACTGAAGCTTTCTTT,CATSKGTEAFF
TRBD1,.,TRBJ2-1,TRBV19,TGTGCCAGTAGCGACAGGGGCCACAATGAGCAGTTCTTC,CASSDRGHNEQFF
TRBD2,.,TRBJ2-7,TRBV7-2,TGTGCCAGCAGCCTCCGGAGGCTAGCGGGGGGCCCCTCCTACGAGCAGTACTTC,CASSLRRLAGGPSYEQYF
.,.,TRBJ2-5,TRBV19,TGTGCCAGTAAAGGGGACGGGGACCAAGAGACCCAGTACTTC,CASKGDGDQETQYF
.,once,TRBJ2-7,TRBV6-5,TGTGCCAGCAGTTACGGGGGCTACTCCTACGAGCAGTACTTC,CASSYGGYSYEQYF
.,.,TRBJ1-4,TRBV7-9,TGTGCCAGCAGCTTAACCCACCGGATAGCAACTAATGAAAAACTGTTTTTT,CASSLTHRIATNEKLFF
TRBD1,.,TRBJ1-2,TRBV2,TGTGCCAGCAGCCTCTTGACAGGGAGGCAGGGCTACACCTTC,CASSLLTGRQGYTF
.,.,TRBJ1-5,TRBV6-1,TGTGCCAGCAGTGAAGCCGTGGGCCATAGCAATCAGCCCCAGCATTTT,CASSEAVGHSNQPQHF
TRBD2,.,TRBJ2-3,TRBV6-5,TGTGCCAGCAGTTACTCGCGGGGGGATACGCAGTATTTT,CASSYSRGDTQYF
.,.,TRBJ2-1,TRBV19,TGTGCCAGTATCCCTACCGCAAACTCCTACAATGAGCAGTTCTTC,CASIPTANSYNEQFF
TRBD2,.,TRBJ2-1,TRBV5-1,TGCGCCAGCAGGGTGACTAGCTCGGGGCATGAGCAGTTCTTC,CASRVTSSGHEQFF
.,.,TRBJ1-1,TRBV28,TGTGCCAGCAGTTCCCCCCGAGGGGCAGACGGAGCTTTCTTT,CASSSPRGADGAFF
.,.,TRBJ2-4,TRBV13,TGTGCCAGCAGCTTCCGTAGGGACTCCAAAAACATTCAGTACTTC,CASSFRRDSKNIQYF
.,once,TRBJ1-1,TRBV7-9,TGTGCCAGCAGCAGAGCGACAGACCCGAACACTGAAGCTTTCTTT,CASSRATDPNTEAFF
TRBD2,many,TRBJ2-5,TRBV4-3,TGCGCCAGCAGCCAAGAGCGGGGGGGCCAAGAGACCCAGTACTTC,CASSQERGGQETQYF
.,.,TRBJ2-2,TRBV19,TGTGCCAGTAGTCTTGGGCCTGAGAACACCGGGGAGCTGTTTTTT,CASSLGPENTGELFF
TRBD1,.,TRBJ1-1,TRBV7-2,TGTGCCAGCAGCTTAGCCCGATTCGGGACAGTGAACACTGAAGCTTTCTTT,CASSLARFGTVNTEAFF
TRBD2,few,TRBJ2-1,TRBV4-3,TGCGCCAGCAGCCGGGGCGGGGGTGAGCAGTTCTTC,CASSRGGGEQFF
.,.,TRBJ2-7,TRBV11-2,TGTGCCAGCCAGGGCGCCTACGAGCAGTACTTC,CASQGAYEQYF
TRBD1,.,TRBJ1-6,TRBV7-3,TGTGCCAGCAGCTTACAGGGACAGCTCGCAACACCCCTCCACTTT,CASSLQGQLATPLHF